This T cell receptor beta chain is from a study of chemoradiotherapy in HPV16-positive cancers. Study results and caveats: Candidate HPV-specific clones and E7-related TCR motifs grew in tumor during treatment.

This clone was picked up a small number of times. The antigen is unknown. TCRdb's table, derived via immunoSEQ multiplex PCR, lists solely in-frame clones and lacks some. The sample has approximately 12,000 clones, around nine tenths seen once. Repertoires were sampled repeatedly during chemoradiotherapy. V lost 5 bases and J lost 0, with 17 bases in between. The CDR3 sequence is 16 residues long. Germline V lookup: CDR1 SGHRS, CDR2 YFSETQ. The input for sequencing was blood, taken from a patient who underwent chemoradiotherapy. The receptor was isolated from a human donor with HPV-associated anogenital cancer. The rearrangement joins TRBV5-1 to TRBJ1-2; D gene unclear. CDR3 coding DNA: TGCGCCAGCAGTATTACAGCAGACTCAGCTAACTATGGCTACACCTTC. Protein: CASSITADSANYGYTF. Full variable domain (missing parts from reference TRBV5-1 and TRBJ1-2): KAGVTQTPRYLIKTRGQQVTLSCSPISGHRSVSWYQQTPGQGLQFLFEYFSETQRNKGNFPGRFSGRQFSNSRSEMNVSTLELGDSALYLCASSITADSANYGYTFGSGTRLTVV.